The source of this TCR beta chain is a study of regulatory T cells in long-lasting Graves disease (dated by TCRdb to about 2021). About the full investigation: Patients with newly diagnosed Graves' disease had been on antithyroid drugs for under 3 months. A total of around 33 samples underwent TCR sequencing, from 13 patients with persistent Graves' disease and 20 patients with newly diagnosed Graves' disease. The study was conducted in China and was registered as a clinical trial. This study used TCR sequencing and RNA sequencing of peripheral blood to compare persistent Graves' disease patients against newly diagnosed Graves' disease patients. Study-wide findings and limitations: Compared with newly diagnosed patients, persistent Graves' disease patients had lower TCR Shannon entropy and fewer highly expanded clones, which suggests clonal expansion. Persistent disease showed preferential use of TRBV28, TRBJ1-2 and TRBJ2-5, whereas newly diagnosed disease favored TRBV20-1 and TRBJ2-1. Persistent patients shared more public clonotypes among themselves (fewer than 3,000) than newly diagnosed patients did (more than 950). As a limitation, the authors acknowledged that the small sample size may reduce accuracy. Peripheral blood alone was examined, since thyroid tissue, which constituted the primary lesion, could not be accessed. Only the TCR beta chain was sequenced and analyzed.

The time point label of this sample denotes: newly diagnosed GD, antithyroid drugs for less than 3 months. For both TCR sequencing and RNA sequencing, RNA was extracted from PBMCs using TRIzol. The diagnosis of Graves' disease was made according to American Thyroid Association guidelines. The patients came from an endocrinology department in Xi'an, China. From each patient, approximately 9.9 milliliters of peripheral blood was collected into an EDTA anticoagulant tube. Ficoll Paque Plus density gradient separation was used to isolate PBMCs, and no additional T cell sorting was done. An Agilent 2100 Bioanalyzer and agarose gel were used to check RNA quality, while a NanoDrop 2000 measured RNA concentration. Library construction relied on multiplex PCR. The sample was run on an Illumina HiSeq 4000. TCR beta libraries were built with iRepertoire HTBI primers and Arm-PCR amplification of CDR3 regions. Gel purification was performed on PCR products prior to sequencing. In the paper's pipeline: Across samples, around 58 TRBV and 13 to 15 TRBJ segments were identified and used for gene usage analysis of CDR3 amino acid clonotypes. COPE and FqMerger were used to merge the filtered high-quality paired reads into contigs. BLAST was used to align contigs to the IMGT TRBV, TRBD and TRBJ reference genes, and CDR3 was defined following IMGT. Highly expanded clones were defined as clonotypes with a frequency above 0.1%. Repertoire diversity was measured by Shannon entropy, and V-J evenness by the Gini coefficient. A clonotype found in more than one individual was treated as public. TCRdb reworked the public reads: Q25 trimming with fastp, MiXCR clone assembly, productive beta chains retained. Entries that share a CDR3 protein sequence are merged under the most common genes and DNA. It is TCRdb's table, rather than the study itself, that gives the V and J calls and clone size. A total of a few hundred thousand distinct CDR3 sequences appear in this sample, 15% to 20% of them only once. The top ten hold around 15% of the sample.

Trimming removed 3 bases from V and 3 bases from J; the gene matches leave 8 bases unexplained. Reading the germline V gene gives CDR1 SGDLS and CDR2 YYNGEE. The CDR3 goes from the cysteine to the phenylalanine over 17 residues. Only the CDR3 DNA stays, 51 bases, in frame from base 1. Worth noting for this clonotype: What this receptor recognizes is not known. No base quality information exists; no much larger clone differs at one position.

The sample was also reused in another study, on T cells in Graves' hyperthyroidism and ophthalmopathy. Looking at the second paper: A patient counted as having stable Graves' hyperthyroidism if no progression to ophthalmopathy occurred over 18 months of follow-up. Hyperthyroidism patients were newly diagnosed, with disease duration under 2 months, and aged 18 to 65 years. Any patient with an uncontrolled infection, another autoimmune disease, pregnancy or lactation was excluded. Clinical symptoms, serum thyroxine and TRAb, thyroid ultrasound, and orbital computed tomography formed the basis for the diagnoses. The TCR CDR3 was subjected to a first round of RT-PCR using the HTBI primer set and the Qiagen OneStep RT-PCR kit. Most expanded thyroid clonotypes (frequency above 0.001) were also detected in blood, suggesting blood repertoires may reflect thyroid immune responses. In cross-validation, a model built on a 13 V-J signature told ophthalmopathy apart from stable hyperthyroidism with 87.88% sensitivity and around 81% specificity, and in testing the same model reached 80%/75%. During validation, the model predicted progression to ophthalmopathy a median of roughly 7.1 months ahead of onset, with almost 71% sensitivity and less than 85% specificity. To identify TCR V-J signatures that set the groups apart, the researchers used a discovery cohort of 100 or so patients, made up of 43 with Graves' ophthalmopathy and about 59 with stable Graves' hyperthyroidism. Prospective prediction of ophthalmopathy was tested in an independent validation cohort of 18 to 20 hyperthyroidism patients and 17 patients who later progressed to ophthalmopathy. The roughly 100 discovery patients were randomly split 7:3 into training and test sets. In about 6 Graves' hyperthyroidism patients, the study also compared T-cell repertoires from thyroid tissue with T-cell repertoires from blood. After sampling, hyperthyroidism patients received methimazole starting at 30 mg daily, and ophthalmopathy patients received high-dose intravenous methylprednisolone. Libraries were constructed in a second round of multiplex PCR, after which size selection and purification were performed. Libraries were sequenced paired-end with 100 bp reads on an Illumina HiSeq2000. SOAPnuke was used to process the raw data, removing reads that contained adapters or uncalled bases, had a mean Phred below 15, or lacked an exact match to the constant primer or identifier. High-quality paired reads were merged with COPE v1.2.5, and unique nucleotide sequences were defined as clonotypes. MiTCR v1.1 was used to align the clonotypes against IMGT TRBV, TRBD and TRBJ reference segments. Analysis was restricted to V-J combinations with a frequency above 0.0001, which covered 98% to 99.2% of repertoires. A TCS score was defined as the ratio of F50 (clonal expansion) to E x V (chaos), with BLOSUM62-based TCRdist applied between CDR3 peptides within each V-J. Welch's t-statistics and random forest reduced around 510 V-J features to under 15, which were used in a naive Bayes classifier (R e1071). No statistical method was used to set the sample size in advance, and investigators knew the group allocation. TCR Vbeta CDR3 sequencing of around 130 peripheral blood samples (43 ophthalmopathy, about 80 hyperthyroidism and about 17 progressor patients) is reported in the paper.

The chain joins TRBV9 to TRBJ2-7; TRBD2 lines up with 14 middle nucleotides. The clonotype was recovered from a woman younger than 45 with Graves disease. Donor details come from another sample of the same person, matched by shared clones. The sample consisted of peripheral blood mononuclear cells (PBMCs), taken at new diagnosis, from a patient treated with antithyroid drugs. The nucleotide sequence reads TGTGCCAGCAGCGAGGGGACTAGCGGGGGTAGACACTACGAGCAGTACTTC. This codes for CASSEGTSGGRHYEQYF.